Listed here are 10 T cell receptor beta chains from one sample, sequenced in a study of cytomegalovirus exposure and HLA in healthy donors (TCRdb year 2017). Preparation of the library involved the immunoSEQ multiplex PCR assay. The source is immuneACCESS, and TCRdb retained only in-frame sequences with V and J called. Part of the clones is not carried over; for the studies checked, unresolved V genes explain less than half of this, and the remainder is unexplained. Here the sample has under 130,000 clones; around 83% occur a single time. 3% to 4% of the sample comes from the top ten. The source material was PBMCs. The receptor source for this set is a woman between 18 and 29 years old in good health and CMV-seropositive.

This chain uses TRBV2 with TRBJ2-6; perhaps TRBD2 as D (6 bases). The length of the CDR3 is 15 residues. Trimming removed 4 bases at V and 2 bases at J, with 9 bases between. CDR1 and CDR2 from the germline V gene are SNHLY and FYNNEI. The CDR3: CASSVPGAGANVLTF. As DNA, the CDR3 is TGTGCCAGCAGTGTTCCGGGGGCTGGGGCCAACGTCCTGACTTTC. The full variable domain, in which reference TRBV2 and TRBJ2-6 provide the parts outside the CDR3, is EPEVTQTPSHQVTQMGQEVILRCVPISNHLYFYWYRQILGQKVEFLVSFYNNEISEKSEIFDDQFSVERPDGSNFTLKIRSTKLEDSAMYFCASSVPGAGANVLTFGAGSRLTVL.

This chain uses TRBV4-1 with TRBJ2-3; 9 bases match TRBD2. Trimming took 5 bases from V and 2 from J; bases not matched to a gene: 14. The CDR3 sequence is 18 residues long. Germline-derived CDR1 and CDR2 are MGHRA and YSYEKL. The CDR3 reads CASSDDRVAGATTDTQYF. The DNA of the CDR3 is TGCGCCAGCAGCGACGATCGAGTAGCGGGGGCGACCACAGATACGCAGTATTTT.

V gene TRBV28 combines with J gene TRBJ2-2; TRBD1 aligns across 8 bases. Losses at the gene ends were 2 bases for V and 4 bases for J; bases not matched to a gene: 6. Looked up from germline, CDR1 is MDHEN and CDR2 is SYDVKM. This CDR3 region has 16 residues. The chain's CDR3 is CASSLNQGASTGELFF. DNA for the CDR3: TGTGCCAGCAGTTTAAACCAGGGGGCAAGCACCGGGGAGCTGTTTTTT.

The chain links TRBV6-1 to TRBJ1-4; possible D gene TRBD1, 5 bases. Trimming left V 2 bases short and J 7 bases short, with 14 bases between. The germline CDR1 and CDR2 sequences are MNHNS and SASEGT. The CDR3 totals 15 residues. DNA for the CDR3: TGTGCCAGCAGTGAATCGGGGGGAACCGGTGAAAAACTGTTTTTT. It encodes CASSESGGTGEKLFF.

The CDR3 loop is CASSSGQVRLSNQPQHF. CDR3 nucleotide sequence: TGTGCCAGCAGCTCGGGACAGGTTCGCCTTAGCAATCAGCCCCAGCATTTT. The V and J genes are TRBV5-6 and TRBJ1-5, with TRBD1 matching 8 bases. The CDR3 sequence is 17 residues long. Germline V gene lookup returns CDR1 SGHDT and CDR2 YYEEEE. J was trimmed by 0 bases and V by 3 bases; bases with no gene match: 8.

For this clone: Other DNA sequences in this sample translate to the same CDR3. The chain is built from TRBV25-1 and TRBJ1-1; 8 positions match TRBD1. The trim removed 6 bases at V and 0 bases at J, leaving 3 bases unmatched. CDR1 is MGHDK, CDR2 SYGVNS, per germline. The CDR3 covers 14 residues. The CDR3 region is CASSPGGLNTEAFF. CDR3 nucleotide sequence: TGTGCCAGCAGCCCAGGGGGCCTGAACACTGAAGCTTTCTTT. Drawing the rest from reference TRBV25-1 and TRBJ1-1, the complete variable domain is EADIYQTPRYLVIGTGKKITLECSQTMGHDKMYWYQQDPGMELHLIHYSYGVNSTEKGDLSSESTVSRIRTEHFPLTLESARPSHTSQYLCASSPGGLNTEAFFGQGTRLTVV.

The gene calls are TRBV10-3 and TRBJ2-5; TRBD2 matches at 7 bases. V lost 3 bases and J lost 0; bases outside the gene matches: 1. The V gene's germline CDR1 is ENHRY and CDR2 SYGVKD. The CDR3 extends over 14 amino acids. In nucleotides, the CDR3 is TGTGCCATCAGTGAAAGCGGGGACCAAGAGACCCAGTACTTC. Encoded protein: CAISESGDQETQYF.

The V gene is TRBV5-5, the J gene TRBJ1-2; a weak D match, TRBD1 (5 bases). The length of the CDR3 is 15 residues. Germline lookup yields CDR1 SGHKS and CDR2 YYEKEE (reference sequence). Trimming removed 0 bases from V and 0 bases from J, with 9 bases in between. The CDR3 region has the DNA TGTGCCAGCAGCTTGGCCGTCAGGGCTAACTATGGCTACACCTTC. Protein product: CASSLAVRANYGYTF. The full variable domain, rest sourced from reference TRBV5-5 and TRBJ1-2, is DAGVTQSPTHLIKTRGQQVTLRCSPISGHKSVSWYQQVLGQGPQFIFQYYEKEERGRGNFPDRFSARQFPNYSSELNVNALLLGDSALYLCASSLAVRANYGYTFGSGTRLTVV.

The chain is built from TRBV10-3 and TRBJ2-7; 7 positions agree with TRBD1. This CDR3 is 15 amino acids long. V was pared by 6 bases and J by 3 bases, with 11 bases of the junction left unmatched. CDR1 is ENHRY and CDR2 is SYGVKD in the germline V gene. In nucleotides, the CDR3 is TGTGCCATCAGCCTTTGGGACAGCAAGAACTACGAGCAGTACTTC. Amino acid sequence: CAISLWDSKNYEQYF.

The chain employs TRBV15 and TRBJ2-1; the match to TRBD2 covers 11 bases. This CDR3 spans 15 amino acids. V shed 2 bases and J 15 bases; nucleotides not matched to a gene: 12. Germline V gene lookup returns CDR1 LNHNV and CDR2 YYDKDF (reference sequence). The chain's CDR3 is CATSRTSLAGGPRFF. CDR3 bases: TGTGCCACCAGCAGAACTTCGCTAGCGGGGGGCCCCCGGTTCTTC.